Listed below are T cell receptor beta chains from one sample, sequenced in a study of shared clonotypes between healthy human individuals. Assay: immunoSEQ multiplex PCR; the TCRdb copy retains only in-frame clones and omits some. The sample holds about 680,000 clones, approximately 79% seen once. Sequenced: memory CD4+ T cells sorted from blood. The receptors were sampled from a woman aged 25 to 39 in good health. Each CDR3 is given with its conserved first and last residue. D genes are given only for firm matches. Not every row has a clone size; where given, it reads once, few, many or a size class.

abundance	d_gene	v_gene	j_gene	CDR3nt	CDR3aa
once	.	TRBV7-6	TRBJ2-5	TGTGCCAGCAGCTTCTTCCTCAGAGCGCGGTCGGGAGCAGAGACCCAGTACTTC	CASSFFLRARSGAETQYF
.	.	TRBV27	TRBJ2-3	TGTGCCAGCAGCCGCCGGGGGCCAGATACGCAGTATTTT	CASSRRGPDTQYF
.	TRBD1	TRBV2	TRBJ1-1	TGTGCCAGCAGTGCCCTGAGGGGGACAGGGGGATTTGGCACTGAAGCTTTCTTT	CASSALRGTGGFGTEAFF
.	TRBD1	TRBV29-1	TRBJ2-7	TGCAGCGTTGAACGGGACAGCTACGAGCAGTACTTC	CSVERDSYEQYF
few	.	TRBV2	TRBJ1-5	TGTGCCAGCAGGGGGGAAGTAGGTCAGCCCCAGCATTTT	CASRGEVGQPQHF
.	TRBD2	TRBV23-1	TRBJ2-1	TGCGCCAGCAGTCAACGGATCTTAGCGGGAGGGCCGGGGAATGAGCAGTTCTTC	CASSQRILAGGPGNEQFF
.	TRBD2	TRBV7-2	TRBJ2-7	TGTGCCAGCAGCTTATTAGCGGGGGTCTCCTACGAGCAGTACTTC	CASSLLAGVSYEQYF
once	TRBD2	TRBV27	TRBJ2-2	TGTGCCAGCAGTGCCACTAGCGTACTCACCGGGGAGCTGTTTTTT	CASSATSVLTGELFF
few	.	TRBV9	TRBJ2-3	TGTGCCAGCAGCGTAGTTCGGGGTTTCGGGGATACGCAGTATTTT	CASSVVRGFGDTQYF
once	.	TRBV27	TRBJ1-4	TGTGCCAGCAGTTTATCGCCGTTGCCAGGGGTGCGGAAACTGTTTTTT	CASSLSPLPGVRKLFF
.	.	TRBV30	TRBJ2-7	TGTGCCTGGAGTTCCAACAGGATTCCTACCTTTGGCTACGAGCAGTACTTC	CAWSSNRIPTFGYEQYF
few	.	TRBV7-9	TRBJ1-1	TGTGCCAGCAGCTTGGTCATGGGAACTGAAGCTTTCTTT	CASSLVMGTEAFF
.	.	TRBV5-4	TRBJ1-4	TGTGCCAGCAGCCTCGGCGGGGCGGATGAAAAACTGTTTTTT	CASSLGGADEKLFF
.	.	TRBV2	TRBJ2-7	TGTGCCAGCAGGGCGGACCTCTCCGAGCAGTACTTC	CASRADLSEQYF
.	.	TRBV18	TRBJ2-3	TGTGCCAGCTCAGGTATAGATACGCAGTATTTT	CASSGIDTQYF
.	.	TRBV27	TRBJ2-3	TGTGCCAGCAGTTTACAGGGCGAGGGTTGGATCACAGATACGCAGTATTTT	CASSLQGEGWITDTQYF
few	.	TRBV28	TRBJ2-7	TGTGCCAGCACCTCTTTGGAGTACGAGCAGTACTTC	CASTSLEYEQYF
.	.	TRBV5-1	TRBJ2-7	TGCGCCAGCAGCTTGGAGGCTAGCGTCTCCTACGAGCAGTACTTC	CASSLEASVSYEQYF
.	.	TRBV28	TRBJ1-4	TGTGCCAGCAGTTTAGGCCAGGGTTGGGAAAAACTGTTTTTT	CASSLGQGWEKLFF
few	TRBD2	TRBV11-2	TRBJ2-1	TGTGCCAGCAGCTCCCAGCCTGGCGGGAGGGCCGGGGATGAGCAGTTCTTC	CASSSQPGGRAGDEQFF
once	.	TRBV10-1	TRBJ1-4	TGCGCCAGCAGCGTCGGACGGAACCTTGAAAAACTGTTTTTT	CASSVGRNLEKLFF
.	.	TRBV6-5	TRBJ1-4	TGTGCCAGCAGTTACTCGGGGTATCGAAATGAAAAACTGTTTTTT	CASSYSGYRNEKLFF
few	.	TRBV6-1	TRBJ1-1	TGTGCCAGCAGTGACAGGGAAAACACTGAAGCTTTCTTT	CASSDRENTEAFF